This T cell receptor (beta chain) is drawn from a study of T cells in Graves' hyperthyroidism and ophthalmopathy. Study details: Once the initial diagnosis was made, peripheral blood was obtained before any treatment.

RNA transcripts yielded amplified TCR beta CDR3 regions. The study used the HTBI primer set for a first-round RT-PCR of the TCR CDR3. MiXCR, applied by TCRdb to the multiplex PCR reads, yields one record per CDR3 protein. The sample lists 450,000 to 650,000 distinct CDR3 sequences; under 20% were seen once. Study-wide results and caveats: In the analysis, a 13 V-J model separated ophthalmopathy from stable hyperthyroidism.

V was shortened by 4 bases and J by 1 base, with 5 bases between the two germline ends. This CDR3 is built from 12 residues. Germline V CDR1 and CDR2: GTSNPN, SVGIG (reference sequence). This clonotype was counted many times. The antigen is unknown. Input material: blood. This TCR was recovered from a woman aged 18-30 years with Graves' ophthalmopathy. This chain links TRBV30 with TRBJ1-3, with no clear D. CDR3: CAWKRSGNTIYF. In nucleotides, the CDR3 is TGTGCCTGGAAGCGGTCTGGAAACACCATATATTTT.